This T cell receptor (beta chain) is from a study of CD8+ T cells in alopecia areata. Study-level information: Those patients who were treated received oral tofacitinib, which was given at 5 to 10 mg twice daily for moderate-to-severe alopecia areata. The study, taken as a whole, reports: Relative to normal scalp, lesional scalp, especially alopecia totalis/universalis, showed higher clonality. Scalp clonality and expanded CD8+ clones among the top 100 were significantly decreased by tofacitinib. Mice gave a clearer picture of TCR sharing than patients did, possibly for HLA-related reasons.

cDNA prepared by RNA extraction and subsequent reverse transcription served as the template for sequencing. Profiling relied on immunoSEQ multiplex PCR, and the TCRdb table lists in-frame clones only, not all of them. The sample contains 200,000 or so clones, more than 30% of which appear only once. Note on this clone: Antigen specificity is unknown.

Treatment meaning: oral pan-JAK inhibitor, 5-10 mg twice daily. The clonotype comes from a human donor with alopecia areata. The sample was CD4+ T cells sorted from blood, taken around week 34, from a patient treated with tofacitinib.

CDR3 amino acids: CASSAYSYEQYF. The CDR3 DNA reads as TGTGCCAGCAGTGCCTACTCCTACGAGCAGTACTTC. The J gene is TRBJ2-7, the V gene TRBV6-5; D unresolved. This CDR3 contains 12 residues. V lost 5 bases, J lost 0 bases, and 5 bases lay in between. The germline V gene encodes CDR1 MNHEY and CDR2 SVGAGI.